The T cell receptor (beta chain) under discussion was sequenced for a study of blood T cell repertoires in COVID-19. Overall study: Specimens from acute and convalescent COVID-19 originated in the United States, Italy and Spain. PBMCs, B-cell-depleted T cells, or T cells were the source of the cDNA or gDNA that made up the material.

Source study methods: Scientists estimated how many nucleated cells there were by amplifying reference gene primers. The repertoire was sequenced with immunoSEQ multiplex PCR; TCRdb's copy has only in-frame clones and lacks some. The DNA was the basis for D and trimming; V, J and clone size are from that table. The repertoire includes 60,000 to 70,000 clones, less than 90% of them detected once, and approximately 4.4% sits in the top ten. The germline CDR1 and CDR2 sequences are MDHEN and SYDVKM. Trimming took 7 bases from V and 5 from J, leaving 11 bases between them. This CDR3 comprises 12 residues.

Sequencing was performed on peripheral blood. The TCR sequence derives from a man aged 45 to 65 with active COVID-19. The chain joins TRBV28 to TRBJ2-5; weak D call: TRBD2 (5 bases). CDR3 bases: TGTGCCAGCACCCCCTCGGGGGAGACCCAGTACTTC. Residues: CASTPSGETQYF.